The rows below give T cell receptor beta chains drawn from one sample of a study of beta chain features in type 1 diabetes. Data came from immunoSEQ multiplex PCR; TCRdb stores just in-frame clones and leaves some out. The table includes 120,000 to 150,000 clones, about 10% detected once. Sample: naive CD4+ T cells from blood. The receptors were sampled from a young man in good health. CDR3s include the opening cysteine and the closing phenylalanine or tryptophan. Each record gives: clone size, V gene, J gene, D gene, CDR3 protein, CDR3 DNA. The D gene is left open where the match is weak. Size tells how often a clone was seen (once, few, many) or the class of an expanded clone, and some rows leave it out.

few,TRBV2,TRBJ2-1,NA,CASSSKSDRRFF,TGTGCCAGCAGTTCCAAGTCCGACCGGAGGTTCTTC
many,TRBV5-4,TRBJ1-2,TRBD1,CASSSGQLYGYTF,TGTGCCAGCAGCTCGGGACAGCTCTATGGCTACACCTTC
NA,TRBV5-1,TRBJ2-3,NA,CASSLVALGADTQYF,TGCGCCAGCAGCTTGGTTGCCCTAGGCGCAGATACGCAGTATTTT
NA,TRBV28,TRBJ1-1,NA,CASRFPLPQGTEAFF,TGTGCCAGCAGGTTTCCCCTCCCCCAGGGCACTGAAGCTTTCTTT
few,TRBV7-2,TRBJ2-5,NA,CASSMRAQETQYF,TGTGCCAGCAGCATGCGGGCCCAAGAGACCCAGTACTTC
few,TRBV19,TRBJ1-5,NA,CASSLGRYSNQPQHF,TGTGCCAGTAGCTTGGGCAGATATAGCAATCAGCCCCAGCATTTT
few,TRBV19,TRBJ1-1,TRBD1,CASIRGPTVNTEAFF,TGTGCCAGCATCAGGGGGCCCACTGTGAACACTGAAGCTTTCTTT
few,TRBV5-1,TRBJ2-5,TRBD2,CASSLVRGGQETQYF,TGCGCCAGCAGCTTGGTGCGGGGGGGACAAGAGACCCAGTACTTC
few,TRBV28,TRBJ2-2,TRBD1,CASSQGAGFGTGELFF,TGTGCCAGCAGCCAGGGGGCGGGGTTTGGCACCGGGGAGCTGTTTTTT
NA,TRBV4-2,TRBJ2-3,TRBD2,CASSQTGTSGGARDTQYF,TGTGCCAGCAGCCAAACCGGGACTAGCGGGGGGGCTAGAGATACGCAGTATTTT
NA,TRBV2,TRBJ2-3,TRBD1,CASHGGTGGMTDTQYF,TGTGCCAGCCACGGTGGGACAGGGGGCATGACAGATACGCAGTATTTT
many,TRBV14,TRBJ2-4,NA,CASSDTGENIQYF,TGTGCCAGCAGTGACACCGGGGAAAACATTCAGTACTTC
few,TRBV5-1,TRBJ2-7,TRBD1,CASSGTGVAEQYF,TGCGCCAGCAGTGGGACAGGGGTGGCCGAGCAGTACTTC
NA,TRBV6-5,TRBJ1-2,NA,CASSYSYNNGYTF,TGTGCCAGCAGTTACTCGTACAATAATGGCTACACCTTC
few,TRBV7-9,TRBJ1-2,NA,CASSSFGQPWYGYTF,TGTGCCAGCAGCAGTTTTGGACAGCCGTGGTATGGCTACACCTTC
few,TRBV7-2,TRBJ2-3,NA,CASSLGRTDTQYF,TGTGCCAGCAGCTTGGGGAGGACAGATACGCAGTATTTT
few,TRBV14,TRBJ1-2,NA,CASSQIGGYGYTF,TGTGCCAGCAGCCAGATTGGCGGATATGGCTACACCTTC
NA,TRBV5-5,TRBJ1-5,NA,CASSFSRGSNSNQPQHF,TGTGCCAGCAGCTTCAGCAGGGGCAGCAATAGCAATCAGCCCCAGCATTTT
NA,TRBV7-8,TRBJ2-1,TRBD1,CASSFGTGGSNEQFF,TGTGCCAGCAGCTTCGGGACAGGGGGATCCAATGAGCAGTTCTTC
NA,TRBV28,TRBJ1-5,TRBD1,CASSFGQGGRQPQHF,TGTGCCAGCAGTTTCGGACAGGGGGGTAGGCAGCCCCAGCATTTT
many,TRBV18,TRBJ1-6,NA,CASSPQGNSPLHF,TGTGCCAGCTCACCGCAGGGGAATTCACCCCTCCACTTT
NA,TRBV9,TRBJ2-2,TRBD2,CASSGGTSGAPTPGELFF,TGTGCCAGCAGCGGTGGGACTAGCGGGGCTCCAACACCCGGGGAGCTGTTTTTT
NA,TRBV28,TRBJ1-6,TRBD1,CASSPGQGSSPLHF,TGTGCCAGCAGCCCAGGACAGGGGAGTTCACCCCTCCACTTT
few,TRBV5-1,TRBJ2-1,TRBD2,CASSLVVGGVNEQFF,TGCGCCAGCAGCTTGGTTGTGGGGGGGGTCAATGAGCAGTTCTTC
NA,TRBV18,TRBJ1-2,NA,CASSRGAGGSYTF,TGTGCCAGCTCACGCGGAGCGGGGGGTAGCTACACCTTC
NA,TRBV27,TRBJ2-1,NA,CASSLISGDEQFF,TGTGCCAGCAGTTTAATTTCAGGGGATGAGCAGTTCTTC
few,TRBV27,TRBJ1-6,TRBD1,CASSSTGQGGSPLHF,TGTGCCAGCAGTTCAACGGGACAGGGTGGTTCACCCCTCCACTTT
NA,TRBV7-8,TRBJ1-3,NA,CASSFGGSSGNTIYF,TGTGCCAGCAGCTTCGGGGGGAGCTCTGGAAACACCATATATTTT
NA,TRBV4-1,TRBJ2-7,NA,CASSQDSGAYEQYF,TGCGCCAGCAGCCAAGATTCGGGGGCCTACGAGCAGTACTTC
NA,TRBV7-2,TRBJ2-5,NA,CASSLVGGARGETQYF,TGTGCCAGCAGCTTAGTAGGGGGGGCGCGGGGAGAGACCCAGTACTTC
NA,TRBV11-2,TRBJ2-5,TRBD2,CASSMSRGGVRETQYF,TGTGCCAGCAGCATGTCGCGGGGGGGGGTTAGGGAGACCCAGTACTTC
few,TRBV9,TRBJ2-2,TRBD1,CASSESPGTGLVTGELFF,TGTGCCAGCAGCGAGAGCCCCGGGACAGGGTTGGTCACCGGGGAGCTGTTTTTT
NA,TRBV7-2,TRBJ2-4,NA,CASSLVSETGFQYF,TGTGCCAGCAGCTTAGTTTCGGAAACAGGGTTTCAGTACTTC
NA,TRBV9,TRBJ2-7,TRBD1,CASSGTGQGFEQYF,TGTGCCAGCAGCGGGACGGGACAGGGGTTCGAGCAGTACTTC
NA,TRBV6-1,TRBJ2-5,NA,CASSERGPETQYF,TGTGCCAGCAGCGAAAGGGGTCCAGAGACCCAGTACTTC
NA,TRBV4-1,TRBJ1-4,NA,CASSQDGNEKLFF,TGCGCCAGCAGCCAAGACGGGAATGAAAAACTGTTTTTT
few,TRBV6-5,TRBJ2-1,TRBD2,CASSIAGGPYNEQFF,TGTGCCAGCAGTATAGCGGGGGGGCCGTACAATGAGCAGTTCTTC
NA,TRBV7-2,TRBJ1-1,NA,CASSLWGRMTEAFF,TGTGCCAGCAGCCTCTGGGGGCGCATGACTGAAGCTTTCTTT
NA,TRBV5-1,TRBJ2-5,TRBD2,CASSLGLAGIQETQYF,TGCGCCAGCAGCCTAGGACTAGCGGGGATCCAAGAGACCCAGTACTTC
few,TRBV4-1,TRBJ1-5,NA,CASSQDLPRGSQPQHF,TGCGCCAGCAGCCAAGATCTACCTAGGGGGTCTCAGCCCCAGCATTTT
NA,TRBV5-1,TRBJ2-3,TRBD1,CASSLEGQVSTDTQYF,TGCGCCAGCAGCTTGGAAGGACAGGTTAGCACAGATACGCAGTATTTT
many,TRBV5-1,TRBJ2-3,NA,CASSLEAGSADTQYF,TGCGCCAGCAGCTTGGAAGCAGGGTCTGCAGATACGCAGTATTTT